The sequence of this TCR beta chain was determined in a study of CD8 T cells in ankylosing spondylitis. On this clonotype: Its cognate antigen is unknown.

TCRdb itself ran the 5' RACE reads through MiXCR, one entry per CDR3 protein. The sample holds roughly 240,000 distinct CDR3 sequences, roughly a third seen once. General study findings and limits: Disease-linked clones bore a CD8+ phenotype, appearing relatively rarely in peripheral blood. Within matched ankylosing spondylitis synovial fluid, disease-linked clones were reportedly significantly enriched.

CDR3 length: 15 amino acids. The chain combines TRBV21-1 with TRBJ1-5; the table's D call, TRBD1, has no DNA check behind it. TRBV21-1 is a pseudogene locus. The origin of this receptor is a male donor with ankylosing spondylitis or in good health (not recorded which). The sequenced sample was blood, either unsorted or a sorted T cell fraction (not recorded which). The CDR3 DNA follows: TGTGCCAGCAGCTACCGGACATATAGCAATCAGCCCCAGCATTTT. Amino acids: CASSYRTYSNQPQHF.